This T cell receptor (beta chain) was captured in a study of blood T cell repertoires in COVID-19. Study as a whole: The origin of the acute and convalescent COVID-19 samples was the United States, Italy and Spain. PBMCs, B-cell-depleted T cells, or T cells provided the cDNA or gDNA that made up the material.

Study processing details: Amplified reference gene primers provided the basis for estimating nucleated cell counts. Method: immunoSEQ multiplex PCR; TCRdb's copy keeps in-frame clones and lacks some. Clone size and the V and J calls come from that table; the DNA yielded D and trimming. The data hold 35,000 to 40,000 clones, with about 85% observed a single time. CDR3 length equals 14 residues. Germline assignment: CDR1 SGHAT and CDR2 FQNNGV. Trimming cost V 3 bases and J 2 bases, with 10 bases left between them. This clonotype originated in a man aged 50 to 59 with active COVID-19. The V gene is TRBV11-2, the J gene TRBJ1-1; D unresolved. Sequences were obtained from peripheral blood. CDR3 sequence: CASSFSGPNTEAFF. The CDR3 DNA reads TGTGCCAGCAGCTTCTCGGGTCCCAACACTGAAGCTTTCTTT.